The rows below give T cell receptor beta chains drawn from one sample of a study of T cell repertoires in cytomegalovirus infection. TCRdb reprocessed the reads with MiXCR, giving one entry per CDR3 protein. This table has about 310,000 distinct CDR3 sequences, roughly 25% appearing once. Antigens for these TCRs are unknown. The specimen was cultured PBMCs, collected from culture after CMV antigen stimulation. The receptors shown here come from a human donor in good health (CMV status not recorded). Some clones in this sample may be carry-over from other donors' samples. Each CDR3 is given without its conserved first and last residue.

>TRBJ2-3|TRBV6-5
ASSYGGLVTDTQY
>TRBJ2-3|TRBV7-9
ASSRPWDRAGPTDTQY
>TRBJ1-5|TRBV19
ASQTGGSNQPQH
>TRBJ1-1|TRBV28
ASRRGRVWNTEAF
>TRBJ1-3|TRBV7-6
ASSPTPNGNTIY
>TRBJ2-1|TRBV19
ASITGGPNGNEQF
>TRBJ2-1|TRBV12-3/TRBV12-4
ASSGKTSNSEQF
>TRBJ1-1|TRBV5-1
ASSLALANTEAF
>TRBJ2-2|TRBV4-1
ASSQATGEYTGELF
>TRBJ2-1|TRBV11-2
ASSPGTWGANEQF
>TRBJ1-1|TRBV6-5
ASLSRRGKTEAF
>TRBJ1-1|TRBV7-9
ASSSDRVGTEAF
>TRBJ1-4|TRBV2
ASSEGNRGKLF
>TRBJ2-7|TRBV7-2
ASSPQRAPYEQY
>TRBJ2-3|TRBV5-1
ASQGVRRDTQY
>TRBJ1-2|TRBV7-2
ASSWGDLHT
>TRBJ2-3|TRBV7-9
ASNTASGIQGTQY
>TRBJ2-6|TRBV7-2
ASSSMGVPRDPQGPGANVLT
>TRBJ2-5|TRBV2
ASSDVGPPLSVAQY
>TRBJ1-1|TRBV25-1
ASSDPGRANTEAF
>TRBJ2-3|TRBV5-6
ASSFLAGGPGADTQY
>TRBJ2-2|TRBV7-9
ASNSGLAGYTGELF
>TRBJ2-4|TRBV30
ACASGEGKSKNIQY
>TRBJ1-6|TRBV7-9
ASWTGGDSPLH
>TRBJ2-1|TRBV19
ASSNDPGSYNEQF